Presented here are 5 T cell receptor beta chains from one specimen sequenced in a study of type 1 regulatory T cells. Overall study results and limits: Tr1 cells had a more restricted TCR repertoire than non-Tr1 cells.

These TCRs' antigens remain unknown. TCRdb recomputed calls from the reads with MiXCR, one row per CDR3 protein. Among tens of thousands of distinct CDR3 sequences, around 21% were seen once, and the ten largest hold roughly 8.3%. The sequenced sample was cultured type 1 regulatory T (Tr1) cells, either the whole culture or a sorted fraction (not recorded which). These receptors were obtained from a human donor in good health.

The rearrangement links TRBV3-1 to TRBJ1-6; D gene ambiguous. The germline V gene has CDR1 LGHDT and CDR2 YNNKEL (reference sequence). This CDR3 has 13 residues. V was shortened by 4 bases and J by 11 bases, with 12 bases between the two germline ends. The CDR3 DNA reads TGTGCCAGCAGCCCGGAGACCTCTGCACCCCTCCACTTT. It translates to CASSPETSAPLHF.

This clonotype appeared a few times. One end of the junction is discordant with germline, which a read error may explain. V and J are TRBV7-7 and TRBJ2-2; D is unresolved. This CDR3 region has 13 residues. Looked up from germline, CDR1 is SSHAT and CDR2 is FNYEAQ (reference sequence). CDR3 sequence reads: CASSYSGSGELFF. Here the CDR3 DNA reads TGTGCTAGCAGCTATAGTGGTTCCGGGGAGCTGTTTTTT.

The sample holds many counts of this clonotype. J is TRBJ1-2 and V is TRBV13; possibly TRBD1 for D (6 bases). The V and J ends lost 5 bases and 13 bases respectively, with 14 bases between them. The CDR3 loop spans 11 amino acids. Germline assignment: CDR1 PRHDT and CDR2 FYEKMQ (reference sequence). For the CDR3, the DNA is TGTGCCAGCAGCCCAGGGGTCTCGGTCACCTTC. This encodes CASSPGVSVTF.

The chain has TRBV3-1 and TRBJ2-1; D ambiguous. Germline-derived CDR1 and CDR2 are LGHDT and YNNKEL (reference sequence). The V end lost 3 bases, the J end lost 0 bases, and 6 bases lay between the germline ends. CDR3 size: 14 residues. CDR3 nucleotides: TGTGCCAGCAGCCACCGTAGCTCCTACAATGAGCAGTTCTTC. Translating it yields CASSHRSSYNEQFF.

This clonotype has a handful of counts. V and J are TRBV28 and TRBJ1-4; 8 nucleotides align to TRBD1. Per the germline V gene, CDR1 is MDHEN and CDR2 is SYDVKM. This CDR3 contains 15 residues. With 7 bases clipped from V and 8 bases from J, the junction kept 12 bases outside the gene matches. CDR3 sequence: CASTSQGTGREKLFF. The CDR3 nucleotides are TGTGCCAGCACTTCCCAGGGGACAGGAAGAGAAAAACTGTTTTTT.